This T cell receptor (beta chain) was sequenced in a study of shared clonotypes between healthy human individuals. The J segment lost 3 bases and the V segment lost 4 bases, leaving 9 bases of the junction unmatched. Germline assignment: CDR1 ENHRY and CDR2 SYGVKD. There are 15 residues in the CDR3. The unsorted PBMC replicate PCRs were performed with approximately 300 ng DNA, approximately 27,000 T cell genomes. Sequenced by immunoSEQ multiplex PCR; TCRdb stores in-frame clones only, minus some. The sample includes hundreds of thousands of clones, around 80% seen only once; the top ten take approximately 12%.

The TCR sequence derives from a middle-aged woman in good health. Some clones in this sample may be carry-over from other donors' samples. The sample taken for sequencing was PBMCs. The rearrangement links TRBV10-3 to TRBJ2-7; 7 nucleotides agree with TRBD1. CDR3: CAISAPGTANYEQYF. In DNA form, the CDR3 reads TGTGCCATCAGTGCCCCCGGGACAGCAAACTACGAGCAGTACTTC.